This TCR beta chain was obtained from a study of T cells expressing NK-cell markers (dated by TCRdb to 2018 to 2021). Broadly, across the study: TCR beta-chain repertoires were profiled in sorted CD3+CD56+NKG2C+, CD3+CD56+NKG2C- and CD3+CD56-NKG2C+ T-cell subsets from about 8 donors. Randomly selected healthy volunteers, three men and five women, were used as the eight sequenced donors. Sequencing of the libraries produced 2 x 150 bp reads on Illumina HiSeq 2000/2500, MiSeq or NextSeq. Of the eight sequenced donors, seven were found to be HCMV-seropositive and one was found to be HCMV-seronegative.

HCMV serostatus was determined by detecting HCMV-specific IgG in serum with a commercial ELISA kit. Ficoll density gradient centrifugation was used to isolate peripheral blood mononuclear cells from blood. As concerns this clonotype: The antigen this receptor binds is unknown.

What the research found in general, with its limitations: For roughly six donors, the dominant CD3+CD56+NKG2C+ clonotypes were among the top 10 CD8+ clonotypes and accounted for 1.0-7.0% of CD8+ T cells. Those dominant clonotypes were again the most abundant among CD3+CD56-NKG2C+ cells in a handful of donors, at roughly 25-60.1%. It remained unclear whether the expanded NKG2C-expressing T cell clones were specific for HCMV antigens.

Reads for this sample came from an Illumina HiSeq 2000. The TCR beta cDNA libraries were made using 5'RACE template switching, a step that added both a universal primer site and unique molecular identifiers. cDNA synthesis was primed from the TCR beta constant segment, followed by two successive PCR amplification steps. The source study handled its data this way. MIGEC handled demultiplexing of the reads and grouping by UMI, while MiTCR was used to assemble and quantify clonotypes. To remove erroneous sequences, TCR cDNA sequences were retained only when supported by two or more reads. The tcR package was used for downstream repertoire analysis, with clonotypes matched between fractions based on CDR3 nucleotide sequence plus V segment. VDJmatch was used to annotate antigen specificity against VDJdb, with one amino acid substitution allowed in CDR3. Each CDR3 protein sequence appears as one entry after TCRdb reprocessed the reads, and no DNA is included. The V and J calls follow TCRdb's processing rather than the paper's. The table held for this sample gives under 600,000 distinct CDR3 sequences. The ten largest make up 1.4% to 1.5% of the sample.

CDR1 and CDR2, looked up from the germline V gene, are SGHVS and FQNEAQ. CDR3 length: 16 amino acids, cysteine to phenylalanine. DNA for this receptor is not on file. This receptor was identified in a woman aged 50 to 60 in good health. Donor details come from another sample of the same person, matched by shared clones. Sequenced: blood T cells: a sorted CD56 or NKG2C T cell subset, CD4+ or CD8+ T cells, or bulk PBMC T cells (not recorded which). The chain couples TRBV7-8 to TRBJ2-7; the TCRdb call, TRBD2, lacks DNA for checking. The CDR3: CASSSKRTSGTYEQYF.